The rows below give T cell receptor beta chains drawn from one sample of a study of CD8 T cells in ankylosing spondylitis. Each CDR3 protein gets one entry after TCRdb re-called the 5' RACE reads with MiXCR. The repertoire has approximately 400,000 distinct CDR3 sequences, roughly 15% of them found once; the top ten carry 0.85% to 1.3%. Material for sequencing was blood, either unsorted or a sorted T cell fraction (not recorded which). The receptors were gathered from a male donor with ankylosing spondylitis. Each CDR3 is given with its conserved first and last residue. The order of the fields is clone size, D gene, J gene, V gene, CDR3 DNA, CDR3 protein. D genes are given only for firm matches. Clone size appears in some rows only: once, few, many, or a class for an expanded clone.

abundance: -
d_gene: TRBD2
j_gene: TRBJ2-7
v_gene: TRBV5-1
CDR3nt: TGCGCCAGCAGACCTAGCGGGGGGGCCGGTGACTACGAGCAGTACTTC
CDR3aa: CASRPSGGAGDYEQYF

abundance: -
d_gene: TRBD2
j_gene: TRBJ2-2
v_gene: TRBV7-6
CDR3nt: TGTGCCAGCAGCTTAGTTAACCTAGCGGGAGGGCCCACCGGGGAGCTGTTTTTT
CDR3aa: CASSLVNLAGGPTGELFF

abundance: few
d_gene: -
j_gene: TRBJ1-5
v_gene: TRBV4-1
CDR3nt: TGCGCCAGCAGCCGAGCCGTGGCTAGCAATCAGCCCCAGCATTTT
CDR3aa: CASSRAVASNQPQHF

abundance: -
d_gene: -
j_gene: TRBJ2-6
v_gene: TRBV27
CDR3nt: TGTGCCAGCAGTTTATCGTGGCTCTCTGGGGCCAACGTCCTGACTTTC
CDR3aa: CASSLSWLSGANVLTF

abundance: -
d_gene: -
j_gene: TRBJ2-3
v_gene: TRBV18
CDR3nt: TGTGCCAGCTCACTCAGTTATGGGACCCTTACAGATACGCAGTATTTT
CDR3aa: CASSLSYGTLTDTQYF

abundance: many
d_gene: -
j_gene: TRBJ2-3
v_gene: TRBV6-4
CDR3nt: TGTGCCAGCAGGGAACACCTATCCACAGATACGCAGTATTTT
CDR3aa: CASREHLSTDTQYF

abundance: few
d_gene: -
j_gene: TRBJ2-4
v_gene: TRBV28
CDR3nt: TGTGCCAGCAGCACTACAGGGGAGGGCATTCAGTACTTC
CDR3aa: CASSTTGEGIQYF

abundance: -
d_gene: TRBD2
j_gene: TRBJ2-1
v_gene: TRBV28
CDR3nt: TGTGCCACGCTAGAAGCGGGAGTAGGCGACAATGAGCAGTTCTTC
CDR3aa: CATLEAGVGDNEQFF

abundance: few
d_gene: -
j_gene: TRBJ2-2
v_gene: TRBV7-9
CDR3nt: TGTGCCAGCAGCCCGGACACCTACACCGGGGAGCTGTTTTTT
CDR3aa: CASSPDTYTGELFF

abundance: -
d_gene: -
j_gene: TRBJ2-2
v_gene: TRBV3-1
CDR3nt: TGTGCCAGCAGCCCGGTGACAGGAACCACCGGGGAGCTGTTTTTT
CDR3aa: CASSPVTGTTGELFF

abundance: few
d_gene: TRBD1
j_gene: TRBJ2-5
v_gene: TRBV7-9
CDR3nt: TGTGCCAGCAGCTTACCCCGGGACAGGGGGCAAGAGACCCAGTACTTC
CDR3aa: CASSLPRDRGQETQYF

abundance: many
d_gene: -
j_gene: TRBJ2-1
v_gene: TRBV11-2
CDR3nt: TGTGCCAGCAGCTTAGGGGGGGACGATGAGCAGTTCTTC
CDR3aa: CASSLGGDDEQFF

abundance: -
d_gene: -
j_gene: TRBJ2-7
v_gene: TRBV18
CDR3nt: TGTGCCAGCTCACCCGGGTCAGGGACGTACGAGCAGTACTTC
CDR3aa: CASSPGSGTYEQYF

abundance: many
d_gene: -
j_gene: TRBJ2-2
v_gene: TRBV12-3/TRBV12-4
CDR3nt: TGTGCCAGCAGTTTTGGTAGCGGTGGTGGACCCGGGGAGCTGTTTTTT
CDR3aa: CASSFGSGGGPGELFF

abundance: -
d_gene: TRBD1
j_gene: TRBJ1-2
v_gene: TRBV19
CDR3nt: TGTGCCACTGACAGGGGAGTAGGCTATGGCTACACCTTC
CDR3aa: CATDRGVGYGYTF

abundance: -
d_gene: -
j_gene: TRBJ1-2
v_gene: TRBV10-3
CDR3nt: TGTGCCGCCGCCGGTCAGGGTAACTATGGCTACACCTTC
CDR3aa: CAAAGQGNYGYTF

abundance: -
d_gene: -
j_gene: TRBJ1-2
v_gene: TRBV5-5
CDR3nt: TGTGCCAGCAGCTCGGGGCTGGACTATGGCTACACCTTC
CDR3aa: CASSSGLDYGYTF

abundance: -
d_gene: TRBD2
j_gene: TRBJ2-7
v_gene: TRBV20-1
CDR3nt: TGCAGTGCTCCTAGCGGGGGGGGTAACGAGCAGTACTTC
CDR3aa: CSAPSGGGNEQYF

abundance: -
d_gene: -
j_gene: TRBJ2-4
v_gene: TRBV7-2
CDR3nt: TGTGCCAGCAGTCGGGCCGCCCCCAAAAACATTCAGTACTTC
CDR3aa: CASSRAAPKNIQYF

abundance: few
d_gene: -
j_gene: TRBJ2-2
v_gene: TRBV6-2/TRBV6-3
CDR3nt: TGTGCCAGCAGTTACATGGGACAAGACACCGGGGAGTTGTTTTTT
CDR3aa: CASSYMGQDTGELFF

abundance: -
d_gene: -
j_gene: TRBJ2-5
v_gene: TRBV5-1
CDR3nt: TGCGCCAGCAGCAACCTCCAAGAGACCCAGTACTTC
CDR3aa: CASSNLQETQYF

abundance: few
d_gene: -
j_gene: TRBJ2-1
v_gene: TRBV20-1
CDR3nt: TGCAGTGCTAGGAAGGACACCTACAATGAGCAGTTCTTC
CDR3aa: CSARKDTYNEQFF

abundance: -
d_gene: -
j_gene: TRBJ1-5
v_gene: TRBV2
CDR3nt: TGTGCCAGCAGTGATGCCATGGATCAGCCCCAGCATTTT
CDR3aa: CASSDAMDQPQHF

abundance: -
d_gene: TRBD1
j_gene: TRBJ1-2
v_gene: TRBV4-3
CDR3nt: TGCGCCAGCAGCCGAGACGCCCGGGGGGCAGGGGGCGAGGATGGCTACACCTTC
CDR3aa: CASSRDARGAGGEDGYTF

abundance: -
d_gene: -
j_gene: TRBJ1-1
v_gene: TRBV24-1
CDR3nt: TGTGCCACCAGTGACATGAAGAACACTGAAGCTTTCTTT
CDR3aa: CATSDMKNTEAFF

abundance: -
d_gene: TRBD1
j_gene: TRBJ1-1
v_gene: TRBV12-3/TRBV12-4
CDR3nt: TGTGCCAGCAGTCCGGACAGGGGGCTTTTCACTGAAGCTTTCTTT
CDR3aa: CASSPDRGLFTEAFF

abundance: few
d_gene: TRBD2
j_gene: TRBJ2-7
v_gene: TRBV4-3
CDR3nt: TGCGCCAGCAGCCAAGTCACAGCGGGAGGGGCCTACGAGCAGTACTTC
CDR3aa: CASSQVTAGGAYEQYF

abundance: -
d_gene: TRBD1
j_gene: TRBJ1-1
v_gene: TRBV20-1
CDR3nt: TGCAGTGCTAGAGATTGGGGGACAGGTCTGAACACTGAAGCTTTCTTT
CDR3aa: CSARDWGTGLNTEAFF

abundance: -
d_gene: TRBD1
j_gene: TRBJ2-1
v_gene: TRBV11-3
CDR3nt: TGTGCCAGCAGCTTAGGTCGGGGACAGGGGATCGATGAGCAGTTCTTC
CDR3aa: CASSLGRGQGIDEQFF

abundance: few
d_gene: TRBD1
j_gene: TRBJ1-3
v_gene: TRBV6-5
CDR3nt: TGTGCCAGCAGTTCGGGACAGCTAATCTCTGGAAACACCATATATTTT
CDR3aa: CASSSGQLISGNTIYF

abundance: few
d_gene: -
j_gene: TRBJ1-4
v_gene: TRBV12-3/TRBV12-4
CDR3nt: TGTGCCAGCAGTAAAGACCCTGCAACTAATGAAAAACTGTTTTTT
CDR3aa: CASSKDPATNEKLFF

abundance: once
d_gene: -
j_gene: TRBJ2-5
v_gene: TRBV6-2/TRBV6-3
CDR3nt: TGTGCCAGCGATCCGGGGGGCGAGCTATGGACCCAGTACTTC
CDR3aa: CASDPGGELWTQYF

abundance: few
d_gene: -
j_gene: TRBJ1-2
v_gene: TRBV29-1
CDR3nt: TGCAGCGTTGAAGATAACGGAGGCTACACCTTC
CDR3aa: CSVEDNGGYTF

abundance: -
d_gene: TRBD1
j_gene: TRBJ2-1
v_gene: TRBV24-1
CDR3nt: TGTGCCACCAGTGGTTCCGACAGGGGAATGGCGAATGAGCAGTTCTTC
CDR3aa: CATSGSDRGMANEQFF

abundance: -
d_gene: TRBD1
j_gene: TRBJ2-1
v_gene: TRBV12-3/TRBV12-4
CDR3nt: TGTACCAGCTGTTCCCGCGCCCACCGGGACAGGAGGGATCGGGGTGAGCAGTTCTTC
CDR3aa: CTSCSRAHRDRRDRGEQFF